This TCR beta chain emerged from a study of T cells expressing NK-cell markers. Overall study context: Sequencing covered eight donors, seven HCMV-seropositive and one seronegative. Study results and caveats: Among several donors, these clonotypes also ranked first in the CD3+CD56-NKG2C+ fraction. In about six donors, dominant CD3+CD56+NKG2C+ clones formed roughly 1.0-7.5% of CD8+ cells.

CDR1 and CDR2 (germline): SQVTM, ANQGSEA. This CDR3 is 14 amino acids long. Using the 5' RACE reads, TCRdb records one entry per CDR3 protein without DNA. The sample table sets out about 260,000 distinct CDR3 sequences. Details on this clonotype: Its antigen is unknown.

The sample consisted of blood T cells: a sorted CD56 or NKG2C T cell subset, CD4+ or CD8+ T cells, or bulk PBMC T cells (not recorded which). The V gene is TRBV29-1, the J gene TRBJ2-3; TCRdb picks TRBD2, but there is no DNA to check that call. The clonotype originates from a man aged 18 to 35 in good health. The CDR3 reads CSVALAGNTDTQYF.